Each of the 5 T cell receptor beta chains below was sequenced from the same sample in a study of T cell responses to AZD1222 COVID-19 vaccine. TCRdb keeps only in-frame clones here, not all; method: immunoSEQ multiplex PCR. The repertoire consists of 90,000 to 130,000 clones, with 89% occurring once and the leading ten covering about 3%. The sample in question was peripheral blood, obtained on day 0 of MenACWY control vaccination. The receptors stem from an adult in good health.

The rearrangement links TRBV28 to TRBJ2-1; a weak D match, TRBD2 (6 bases). The CDR3 runs 16 residues. Germline V gene sequence: CDR1 MDHEN, CDR2 SYDVKM. Deletions cut 0 bases from V and 1 base from J, with 10 bases between. This chain's CDR3 is CASSLWVSGSYNEQFF. CDR3 nucleotide sequence: TGTGCCAGCAGTTTATGGGTTAGCGGTTCCTACAATGAGCAGTTCTTC.

The rearrangement uses TRBV7-2 and TRBJ2-7; D gene ambiguous. CDR1 and CDR2 from the germline V gene are SGHTA and FQGNSA. Trimming took 4 bases from V and 0 from J, leaving 10 bases between them. This CDR3 spans 14 amino acids. The CDR3 nucleotides are TGTGCCAGCAGCTCCGGAGAGAGCTCCTACGAGCAGTACTTC. Protein: CASSSGESSYEQYF.

The rearrangement links TRBV2 to TRBJ1-4, with D perhaps matching TRBD1 (5 bases). The V and J ends lost 8 bases and 4 bases respectively, with 17 bases between them. Germline lookup yields CDR1 SNHLY and CDR2 FYNNEI. CDR3 length: 15 residues. The chain's CDR3 is CASAPVRGLNEKLFF. DNA of the CDR3: TGTGCCAGCGCCCCAGTGAGGGGACTTAATGAAAAACTGTTTTTT.

The chain is built from TRBV9 and TRBJ2-3; TRBD1 matches at 8 bases. This CDR3 has 16 residues. With 3 bases clipped from V and 0 bases from J, the junction kept 6 bases outside the gene matches. CDR1 is SGDLS, CDR2 YYNGEE, per germline. The CDR3 region has the DNA TGTGCCAGCAGCGGATCAGGGGGCACGAGCACAGATACGCAGTATTTT. Encoded protein: CASSGSGGTSTDTQYF.

V and J are TRBV6-5 and TRBJ2-5; D gene ambiguous. Germline V CDR1 and CDR2: MNHEY, SVGAGI. CDR3 size: 13 residues. The V and J ends lost 7 bases and 4 bases respectively, with 13 bases between them. CDR3 region: CASKNPGAETQYF. CDR3 sequence (DNA): TGTGCCAGCAAGAACCCAGGCGCAGAGACCCAGTACTTC.